This T cell receptor beta chain was profiled in a study of blood T cell repertoires in COVID-19. As for the study in general: The origin of the acute and convalescent COVID-19 samples was the United States, Italy and Spain. PBMCs, B-cell-depleted T cells, or T cells provided the cDNA or gDNA that made up the material.

CDR1 MNHEY and CDR2 SVGAGI come from the germline V gene. J was trimmed by 0 bases and V by 5 bases; bases with no gene match: 3. The length of the CDR3 is 15 residues. Original processing notes: Estimation of nucleated cell counts relied on the amplification of reference gene primers. TCRdb's table, derived via immunoSEQ multiplex PCR, lists solely in-frame clones and lacks some. V, J and clone size were drawn from that table, and D and trimming were deduced from the DNA. The sample contains over 120,000 clones, about 80% of which appear only once. The receptor was derived from a woman at least 80 years old with acute or convalescent COVID-19. The V call is TRBV6-5, the J call TRBJ2-7; 11 bases agree with TRBD2. Sequencing was performed on peripheral blood. The CDR3, as DNA: TGTGCCAGCAGTACTAGCGGGGGTCTCTCCTACGAGCAGTACTTC. Translating gives CASSTSGGLSYEQYF.